This TCR beta chain was obtained from a study of CD8+CD57+ T cells in acquired aplastic anemia. This clonotype has more than one count but fewer than ten. TCR beta VDJ and CDR3 were profiled, and genomic DNA was the template. TCRdb ran MiXCR on the reads and lists one entry per CDR3 protein. The repertoire includes more than 150,000 distinct CDR3 sequences, about half of them detected once, and around 2.7% sits in the top ten. The CDR3 is 14 amino acids. Germline trimming cut 7 bases from V and 9 bases from J; bases unmatched to any gene: 11. Germline V gene data show CDR1 as SNHLY and CDR2 as FYNNEI.

Sequencing used sorted CD4+, CD8+, or CD8+CD57+ T cells (not recorded which) from PBMCs. This TCR derives from a human donor in good health. The chain combines TRBV2 with TRBJ2-7, with 11 bases fitting TRBD2. The DNA of the CDR3 is TGTGCCAGCACCGAAGGGACTAGCGGAGTCATGCAGTACTTC. Protein: CASTEGTSGVMQYF.